The 5 T cell receptor beta chains below were found in one sample sequenced in a study of cytomegalovirus exposure and HLA in healthy donors. 60 Vbeta and 13 Jbeta primers were used in PCR. Assay used: immunoSEQ multiplex PCR; TCRdb lists only in-frame clones, some missing. There are 150,000 to 200,000 clones in the sample; around 78% occur only once, and under 15% lies in the top ten. Sequenced input: PBMCs. These receptors all come from a woman aged 45 to 65 in good health and CMV-seropositive.

CDR3 sequence reads: CASSLTNRDYEQYF. As DNA, the CDR3 is TGTGCCAGCAGTTTGACCAACAGGGACTACGAGCAGTACTTC. The chain uses TRBV13 and TRBJ2-7; D is perhaps TRBD1 (6 bases). Looked up from germline, CDR1 is PRHDT and CDR2 is FYEKMQ (reference sequence). The CDR3 extends over 14 amino acids. V lost 6 bases, J lost 3 bases, and 15 bases lay in between.

This rearrangement joins TRBV2 to TRBJ1-6, with TRBD1 identical over 10 bases. The junction had 4 bases not matched to a gene; V was cut back by 5 bases and J by 3 bases. CDR3 length equals 16 residues. Per the germline V gene, CDR1 is SNHLY and CDR2 is FYNNEI. The CDR3 spells CASSQDRGVYNSPLHF. CDR3 nucleotides: TGTGCCAGCAGTCAGGACAGGGGGGTCTATAATTCACCCCTCCACTTT.

This clone has a single count. This chain links TRBV5-1 with TRBJ2-1; perhaps TRBD1 as D (6 bases). CDR1 is SGHRS, CDR2 YFSETQ, per germline. V was trimmed by 1 base and J by 0 bases, leaving 11 bases between them. The CDR3 length is 16 residues. CDR3 DNA sequence: TGCGCCAGCAGCTTGACTGGGGACATCTCCTACAATGAGCAGTTCTTC. This translates into CASSLTGDISYNEQFF.

The chain combines TRBV6-5 with TRBJ2-5, with 7 bases lining up with TRBD2. TRBJ2-7 matches the DNA end more closely, so the J call is doubtful. CDR3 length equals 13 residues. Per germline, CDR1 MNHEY and CDR2 SVGAGI. The CDR3 nucleotides are TGTGCCAGCAGCCGGGGGGAGCCTTACGAGCAGTACTTC. It is translated as CASSRGEPYEQYF.

This clone was observed a handful of times. The chain couples TRBV29-1 to TRBJ1-1, with TRBD1 matching over 10 bases. Germline V gene lookup returns CDR1 SQVTM and CDR2 ANQGSEA. This CDR3 spans 13 amino acids. After removal of 6 bases from V and 6 bases from J, the junction contained 7 bases not matched to a gene. Written as DNA, the CDR3 is TGCAGCGTCGCTTTAGGACAGGGGGCTGAAGCTTTCTTT. Its translation is CSVALGQGAEAFF.